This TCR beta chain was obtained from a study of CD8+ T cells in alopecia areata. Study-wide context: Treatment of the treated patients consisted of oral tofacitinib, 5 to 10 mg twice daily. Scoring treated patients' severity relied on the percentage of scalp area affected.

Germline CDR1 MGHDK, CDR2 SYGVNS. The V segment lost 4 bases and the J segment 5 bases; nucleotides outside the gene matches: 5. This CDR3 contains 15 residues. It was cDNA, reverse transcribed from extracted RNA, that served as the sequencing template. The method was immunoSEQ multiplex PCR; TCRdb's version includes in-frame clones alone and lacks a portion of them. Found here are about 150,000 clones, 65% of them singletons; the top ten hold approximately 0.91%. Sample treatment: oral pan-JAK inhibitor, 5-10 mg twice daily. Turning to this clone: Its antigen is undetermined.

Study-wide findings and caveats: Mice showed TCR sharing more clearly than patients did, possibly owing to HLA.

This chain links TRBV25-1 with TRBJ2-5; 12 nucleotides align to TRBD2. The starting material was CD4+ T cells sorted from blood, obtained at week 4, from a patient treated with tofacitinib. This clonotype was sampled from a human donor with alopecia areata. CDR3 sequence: CASSGGLAGWETQYF. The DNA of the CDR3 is TGTGCCAGCAGTGGCGGACTAGCGGGGTGGGAGACCCAGTACTTC.